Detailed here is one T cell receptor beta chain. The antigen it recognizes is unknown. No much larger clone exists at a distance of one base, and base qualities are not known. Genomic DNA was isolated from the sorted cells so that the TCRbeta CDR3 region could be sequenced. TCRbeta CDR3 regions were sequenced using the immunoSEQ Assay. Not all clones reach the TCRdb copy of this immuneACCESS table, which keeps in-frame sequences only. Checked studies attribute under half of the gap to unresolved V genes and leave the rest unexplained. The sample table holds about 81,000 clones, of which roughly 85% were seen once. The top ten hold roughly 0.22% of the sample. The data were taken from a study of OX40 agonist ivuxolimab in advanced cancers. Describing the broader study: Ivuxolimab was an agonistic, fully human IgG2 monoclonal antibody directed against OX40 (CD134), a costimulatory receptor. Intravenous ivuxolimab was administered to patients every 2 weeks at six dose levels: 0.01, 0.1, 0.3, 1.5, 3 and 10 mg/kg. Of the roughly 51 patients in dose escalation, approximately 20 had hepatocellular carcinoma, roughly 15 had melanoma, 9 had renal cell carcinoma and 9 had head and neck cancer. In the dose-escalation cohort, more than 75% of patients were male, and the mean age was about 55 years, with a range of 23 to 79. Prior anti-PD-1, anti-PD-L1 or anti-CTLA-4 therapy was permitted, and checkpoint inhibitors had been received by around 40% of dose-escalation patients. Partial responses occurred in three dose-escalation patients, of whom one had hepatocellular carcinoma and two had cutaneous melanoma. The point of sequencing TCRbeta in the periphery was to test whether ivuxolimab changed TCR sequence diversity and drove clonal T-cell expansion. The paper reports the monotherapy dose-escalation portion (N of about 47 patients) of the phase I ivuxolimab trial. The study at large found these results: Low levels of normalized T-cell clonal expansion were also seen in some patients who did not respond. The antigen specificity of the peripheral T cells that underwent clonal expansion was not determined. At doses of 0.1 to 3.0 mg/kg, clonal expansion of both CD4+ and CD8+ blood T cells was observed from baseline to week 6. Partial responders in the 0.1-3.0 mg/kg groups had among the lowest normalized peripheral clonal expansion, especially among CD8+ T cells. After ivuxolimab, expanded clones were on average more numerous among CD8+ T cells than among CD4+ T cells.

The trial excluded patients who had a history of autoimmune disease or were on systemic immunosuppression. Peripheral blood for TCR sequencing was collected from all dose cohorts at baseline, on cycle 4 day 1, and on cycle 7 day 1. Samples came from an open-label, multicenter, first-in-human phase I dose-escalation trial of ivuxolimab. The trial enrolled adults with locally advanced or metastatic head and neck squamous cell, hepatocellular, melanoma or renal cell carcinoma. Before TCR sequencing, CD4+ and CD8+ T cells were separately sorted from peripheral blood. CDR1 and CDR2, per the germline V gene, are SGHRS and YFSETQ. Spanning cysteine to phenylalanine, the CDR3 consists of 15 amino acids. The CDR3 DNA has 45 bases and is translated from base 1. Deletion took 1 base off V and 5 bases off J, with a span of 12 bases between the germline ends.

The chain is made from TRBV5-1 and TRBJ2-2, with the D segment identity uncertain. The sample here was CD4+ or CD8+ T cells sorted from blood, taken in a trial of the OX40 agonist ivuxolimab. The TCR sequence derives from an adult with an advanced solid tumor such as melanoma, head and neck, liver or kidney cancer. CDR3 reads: CASSLKPEETGELFF. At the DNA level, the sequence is TGCGCCAGCAGCTTGAAGCCTGAAGAAACCGGGGAGCTGTTTTTT.